The 7 T cell receptor beta chains given below trace back to one sample, sequenced in a study of blood T cells in healthy people across ages. PCR was performed a second time for about 7 to 12 cycles using a sample-barcoded 5' primer and a J-beta primer mix. One entry per CDR3 protein, called by TCRdb with MiXCR from the 5' RACE reads. The sample has approximately 960,000 distinct CDR3 sequences, 25% to 30% seen once. Separately, the same data were catalogued under a study of T cells of mothers and their children.

The sequenced sample was blood. The receptors shown here come from a woman aged 40 to 49 in good health.

This clonotype came up a few times. The chain uses TRBV18 and TRBJ1-5; no clear D. The germline V gene has CDR1 KGHSH and CDR2 LQKENI. V gave up 2 bases and J gave up 5 bases, with 4 bases separating them. The length of the CDR3 is 12 residues. The CDR3 loop reads CASSPTDQPQHF. In DNA form, the CDR3 reads TGTGCCAGCTCACCAACTGATCAGCCCCAGCATTTT.

Concerning this clonotype: A read error is possible here, since a much larger clone lies one base away. The chain employs TRBV4-2 and TRBJ2-1, with D possibly being TRBD2 (7 bases). The CDR3 is made up of 15 amino acids. The germline V gene encodes CDR1 LGHNA and CDR2 YNFKEQ. CDR3 protein: CASSQDGSGDNEQVF. The CDR3 nucleotides are TGTGCCAGCAGCCAAGATGGGAGCGGGGACAATGAGCAGGTCTTC.

In regard to this clonotype: Compared with germline, one end of the junction differs, possibly owing to a read error. This sequence joins TRBV7-6 and TRBJ2-5; TRBD2 is a possible D gene (5 bases). Germline V gene sequence: CDR1 SGHVS, CDR2 FNYEAQ. This CDR3 has 13 residues. CDR3 in DNA: TGTGCCAGCAGCAAACTTATTAGGGAGATCCAGTACTTC. It is translated as CASSKLIREIQYF.

This clonotype was found a few times. This chain joins TRBV28 and TRBJ1-2, with a tentative D call TRBD1 (6 bases). Germline V CDR1 and CDR2: MDHEN, SYDVKM. V lost 10 bases to trimming and J lost 5 bases, with 17 bases between them. The CDR3 sequence is 13 residues long. The CDR3 DNA reads TGTGCCATCCCGCTCAGGGGAGGTTATGGCTACACCTTC. It translates to CAIPLRGGYGYTF.

As concerns this clonotype: A much larger clone lies a single base off, so this may be a read error. CDR3 coding DNA: TGTGCCAGCAATTTAAAGGGCTATGGCTACACCTTC. Amino acid sequence: CASNLKGYGYTF. The genes are TRBV28 and TRBJ1-2; the D is unclear. CDR1 and CDR2 from the germline V gene are MDHEN and SYDVKM. The CDR3 runs 12 residues.

This clonotype was counted only a few times. The chain couples TRBV5-1 to TRBJ1-2; perhaps TRBD1 as D (6 bases). This CDR3 spans 13 amino acids. Germline V CDR1 and CDR2: SGHRS, YFSETQ. Trimming removed 6 bases at V and 1 base at J, with 10 bases between. The CDR3 coding sequence is TGCGCCAGCAACTCGGACAGTAACTATGGCTACACCTTC. This gives the protein CASNSDSNYGYTF. The full variable domain, with the rest looked up from reference TRBV5-1 and TRBJ1-2, is KAGVTQTPRYLIKTRGQQVTLSCSPISGHRSVSWYQQTPGQGLQFLFEYFSETQRNKGNFPGRFSGRQFSNSRSEMNVSTLELGDSALYLCASNSDSNYGYTFGSGTRLTVV.

This clonotype was seen repeatedly, ten times or more. This chain links TRBV4-3 with TRBJ2-7; 10 bases are a match to TRBD1. J lost 3 bases, V lost 4 bases, and 6 bases had no gene match. The germline V gene has CDR1 LGHNA and CDR2 YSLEER. This CDR3 is built from 15 residues. The CDR3 coding sequence is TGCGCCAGCAGCCGAGGACAGGGGGTTCTCTACGAGCAGTACTTC. As protein: CASSRGQGVLYEQYF.